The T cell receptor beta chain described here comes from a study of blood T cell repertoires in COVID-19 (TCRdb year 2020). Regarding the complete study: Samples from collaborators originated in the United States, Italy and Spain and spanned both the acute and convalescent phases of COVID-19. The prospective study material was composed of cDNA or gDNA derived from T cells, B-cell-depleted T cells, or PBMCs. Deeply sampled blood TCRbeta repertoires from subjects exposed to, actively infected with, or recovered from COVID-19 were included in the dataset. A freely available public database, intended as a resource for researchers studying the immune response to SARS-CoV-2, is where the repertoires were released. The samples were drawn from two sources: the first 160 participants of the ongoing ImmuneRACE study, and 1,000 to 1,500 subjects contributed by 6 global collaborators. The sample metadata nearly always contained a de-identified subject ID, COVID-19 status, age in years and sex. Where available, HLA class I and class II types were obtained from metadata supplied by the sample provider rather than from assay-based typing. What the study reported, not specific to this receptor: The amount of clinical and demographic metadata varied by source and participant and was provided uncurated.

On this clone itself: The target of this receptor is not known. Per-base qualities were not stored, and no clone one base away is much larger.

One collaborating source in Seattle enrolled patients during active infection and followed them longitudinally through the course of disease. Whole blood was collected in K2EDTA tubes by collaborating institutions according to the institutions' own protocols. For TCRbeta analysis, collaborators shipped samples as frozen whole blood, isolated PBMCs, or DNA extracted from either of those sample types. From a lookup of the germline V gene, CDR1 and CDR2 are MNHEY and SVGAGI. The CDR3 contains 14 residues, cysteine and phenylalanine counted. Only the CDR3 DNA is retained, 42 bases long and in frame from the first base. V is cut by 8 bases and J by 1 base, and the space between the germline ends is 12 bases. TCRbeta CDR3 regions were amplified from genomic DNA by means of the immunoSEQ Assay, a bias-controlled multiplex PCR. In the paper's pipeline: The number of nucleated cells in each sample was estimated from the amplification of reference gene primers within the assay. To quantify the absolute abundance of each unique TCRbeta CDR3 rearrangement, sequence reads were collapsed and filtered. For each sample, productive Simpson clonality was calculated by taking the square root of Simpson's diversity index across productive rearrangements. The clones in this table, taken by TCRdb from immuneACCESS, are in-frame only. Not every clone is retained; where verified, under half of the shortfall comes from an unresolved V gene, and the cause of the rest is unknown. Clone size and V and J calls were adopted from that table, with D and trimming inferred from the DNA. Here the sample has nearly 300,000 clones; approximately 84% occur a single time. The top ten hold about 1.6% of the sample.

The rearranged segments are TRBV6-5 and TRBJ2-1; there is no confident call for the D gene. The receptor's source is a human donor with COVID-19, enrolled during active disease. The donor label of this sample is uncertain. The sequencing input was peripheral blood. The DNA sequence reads TGTGCCAGCGCAGGCAGTGGTTCCTACAATGAGCAGTTCTTC. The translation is CASAGSGSYNEQFF.